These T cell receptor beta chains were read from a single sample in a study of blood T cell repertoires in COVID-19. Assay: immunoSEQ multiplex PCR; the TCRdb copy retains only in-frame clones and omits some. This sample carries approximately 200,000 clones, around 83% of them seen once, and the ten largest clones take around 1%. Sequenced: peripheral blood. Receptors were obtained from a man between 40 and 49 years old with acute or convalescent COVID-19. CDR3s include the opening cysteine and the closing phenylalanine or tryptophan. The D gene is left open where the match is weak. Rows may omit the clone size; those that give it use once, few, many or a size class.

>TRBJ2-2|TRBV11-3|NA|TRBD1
CASSLDGQALKPNTGELFF
TGTGCCAGCAGCTTAGATGGACAGGCTCTAAAACCGAACACCGGGGAGCTGTTTTTT
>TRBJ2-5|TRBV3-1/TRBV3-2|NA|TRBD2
CASSPRVIGGANRETQYF
TGTGCCAGCAGCCCACGGGTTATCGGGGGGGCCAATCGGGAGACCCAGTACTTC
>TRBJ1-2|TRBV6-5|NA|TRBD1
CASSGQGALGYTF
TGTGCCAGCTCCGGACAGGGGGCTCTTGGCTACACCTTC
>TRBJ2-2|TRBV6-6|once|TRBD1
CASSLQGVGTGELFF
TGTGCCAGCAGTTTGCAGGGGGTTGGTACCGGGGAGCTGTTTTTT
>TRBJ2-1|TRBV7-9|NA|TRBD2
CASSAYSGEEFF
TGTGCCAGCAGCGCCTATAGCGGGGAGGAATTCTTC
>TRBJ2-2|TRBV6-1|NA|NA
CASSEGRYTGELFF
TGTGCCAGCAGTGAGGGCAGATACACCGGGGAGCTGTTTTTT
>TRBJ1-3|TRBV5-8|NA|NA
CASSLYRTSGNTIYF
TGTGCCAGCAGCTTATACAGAACCTCTGGAAACACCATATATTTT
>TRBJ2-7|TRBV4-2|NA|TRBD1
CASSRDRGSAYEQYF
TGTGCCAGCAGCCGCGACAGGGGGAGTGCCTACGAGCAGTACTTC
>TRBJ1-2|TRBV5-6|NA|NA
CASSLGWHKEGYTF
TGTGCCAGCAGCTTGGGGTGGCACAAGGAGGGCTACACCTTC
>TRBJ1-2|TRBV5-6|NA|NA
CASSSRGRHYGYTF
TGTGCCAGCAGCTCCAGGGGACGGCACTATGGCTACACCTTC
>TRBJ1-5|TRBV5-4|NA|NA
CASSPGGLNQPQHF
TGTGCCAGCAGCCCCGGCGGATTGAATCAGCCCCAGCATTTT
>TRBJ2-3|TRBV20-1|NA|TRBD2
CSVSTPGLRTDTQYF
TGCAGTGTTAGTACGCCGGGACTACGCACAGATACGCAGTATTTT
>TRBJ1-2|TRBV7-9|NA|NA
CASSPKVGVYGYTF
TGTGCCAGCAGCCCCAAGGTCGGGGTTTATGGCTACACCTTC
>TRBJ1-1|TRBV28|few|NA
CASRNTMNTEAFF
TGTGCCAGCAGGAACACCATGAACACTGAAGCTTTCTTT
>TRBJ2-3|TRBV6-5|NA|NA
CASRNVRGRTDTQYF
TGTGCCAGCAGGAACGTCAGGGGTCGCACAGATACGCAGTATTTT
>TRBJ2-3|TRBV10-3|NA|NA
CAISGGEAVQYF
TGTGCCATCAGTGGCGGGGAAGCGGTCCAGTATTTT
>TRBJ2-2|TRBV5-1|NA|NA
CASSLGQLNTGELFF
TGCGCCAGCAGCTTGGGACAGCTGAACACCGGGGAGCTGTTTTTT
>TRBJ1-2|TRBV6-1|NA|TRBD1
CASSDRDRGGYTF
TGTGCCAGCAGTGATAGGGACAGGGGTGGCTACACCTTC
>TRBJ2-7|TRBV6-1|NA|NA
CASSETTGLGTGEQYF
TGTGCCAGCAGTGAGACAACAGGGTTAGGAACGGGGGAGCAGTACTTC
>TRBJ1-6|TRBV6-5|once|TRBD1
CASSYGTGKPLHF
TGTGCCAGCAGTTACGGGACAGGGAAACCCCTCCACTTT
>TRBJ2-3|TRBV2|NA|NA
CASSRREIDTQYF
TGTGCCAGCAGTCGGAGGGAGATAGATACGCAGTATTTT
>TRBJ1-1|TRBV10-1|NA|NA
CASSGSRTSAEAFF
TGCGCCAGCAGTGGTTCCAGGACTTCGGCTGAAGCTTTCTTT
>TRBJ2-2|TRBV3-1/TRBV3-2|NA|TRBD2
CASSQTGGGGTGELFF
TGTGCCAGCAGCCAAACCGGCGGGGGAGGGACCGGGGAGCTGTTTTTT
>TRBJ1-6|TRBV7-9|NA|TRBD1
CASSSSGTGSSPLHF
TGTGCCAGCAGCTCTTCTGGGACAGGGAGTTCACCCCTCCACTTT
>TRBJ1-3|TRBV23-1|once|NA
CASSQRRQESSGNTIYF
TGCGCCAGCAGTCAACGAAGACAGGAAAGCTCTGGAAACACCATATATTTT
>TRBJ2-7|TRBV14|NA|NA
CASSQVPAGAQYF
TGTGCCAGCAGCCAAGTGCCCGCGGGGGCGCAGTACTTC
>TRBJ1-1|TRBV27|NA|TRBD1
CASIPDRGLNTEAFF
TGTGCCAGCATTCCCGACAGGGGGTTGAACACTGAAGCTTTCTTT